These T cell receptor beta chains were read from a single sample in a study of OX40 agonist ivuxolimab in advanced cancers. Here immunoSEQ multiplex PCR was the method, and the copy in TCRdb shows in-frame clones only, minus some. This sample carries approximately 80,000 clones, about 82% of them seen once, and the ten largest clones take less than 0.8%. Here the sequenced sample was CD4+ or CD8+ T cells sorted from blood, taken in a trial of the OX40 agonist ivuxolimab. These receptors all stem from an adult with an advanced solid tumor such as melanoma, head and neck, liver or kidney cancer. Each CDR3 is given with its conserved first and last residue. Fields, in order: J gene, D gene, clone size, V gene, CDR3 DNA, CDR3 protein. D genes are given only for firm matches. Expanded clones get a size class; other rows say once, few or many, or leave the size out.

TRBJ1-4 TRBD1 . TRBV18 TGTGCCAGCTCACCGGACAGGGTTGAGAGGAATGAAAAACTGTTTTTT CASSPDRVERNEKLFF
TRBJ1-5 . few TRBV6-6 TGTGCCAGCAGTTACTCATCTCAGCCCCAGCATTTT CASSYSSQPQHF
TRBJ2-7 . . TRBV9 TGTGCCAGCAACCCGCCTCAGTCGTACGAGCAGTACTTC CASNPPQSYEQYF
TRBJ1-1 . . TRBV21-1 TGTGCCAGCGGGCGGAGGGCAGTCGGCACTGAAGCTTTCTTT CASGRRAVGTEAFF
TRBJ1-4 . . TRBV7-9 TGTGCCAGCACCCCGCTGTTGACGGACCTTAGGAGGAATGAAAAACTGTTTTTT CASTPLLTDLRRNEKLFF
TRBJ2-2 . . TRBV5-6 TGTGCCAGCAGCCCCCGGTGGGGGGTTACCGGGGAGCTGTTTTTT CASSPRWGVTGELFF
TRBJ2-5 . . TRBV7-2 TGTGCCAGCAGGCAACAGTCGGGGAGCCAAGAGACCCAGTACTTC CASRQQSGSQETQYF
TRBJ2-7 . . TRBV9 TGTGCCAGCAGCGTAAACGAACAGGGAAGGGAGCAGTACTTC CASSVNEQGREQYF
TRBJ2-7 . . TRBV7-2 TGTGCCAGCAGCTCACCTAAAAATTCCTACGAGCAGTACTTC CASSSPKNSYEQYF
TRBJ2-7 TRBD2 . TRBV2 TGTGCCAGCAGTGAGCTAGCGGAGCCTACATACGAGCAGTACTTC CASSELAEPTYEQYF